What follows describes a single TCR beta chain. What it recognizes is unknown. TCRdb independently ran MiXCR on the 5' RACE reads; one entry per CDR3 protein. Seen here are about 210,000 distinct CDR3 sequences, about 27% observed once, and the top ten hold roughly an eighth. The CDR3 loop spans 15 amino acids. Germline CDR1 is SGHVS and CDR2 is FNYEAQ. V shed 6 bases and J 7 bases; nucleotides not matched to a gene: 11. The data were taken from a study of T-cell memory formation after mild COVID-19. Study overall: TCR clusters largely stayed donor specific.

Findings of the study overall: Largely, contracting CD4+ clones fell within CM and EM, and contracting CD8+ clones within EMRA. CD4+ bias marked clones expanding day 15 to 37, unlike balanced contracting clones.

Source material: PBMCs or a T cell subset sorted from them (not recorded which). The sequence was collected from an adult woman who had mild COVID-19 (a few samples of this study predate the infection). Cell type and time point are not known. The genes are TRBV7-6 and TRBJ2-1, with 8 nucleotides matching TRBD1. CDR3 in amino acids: CASRRDRGAGNEQFF. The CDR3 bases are TGTGCCAGCAGGAGAGACAGGGGCGCCGGGAATGAGCAGTTCTTC.